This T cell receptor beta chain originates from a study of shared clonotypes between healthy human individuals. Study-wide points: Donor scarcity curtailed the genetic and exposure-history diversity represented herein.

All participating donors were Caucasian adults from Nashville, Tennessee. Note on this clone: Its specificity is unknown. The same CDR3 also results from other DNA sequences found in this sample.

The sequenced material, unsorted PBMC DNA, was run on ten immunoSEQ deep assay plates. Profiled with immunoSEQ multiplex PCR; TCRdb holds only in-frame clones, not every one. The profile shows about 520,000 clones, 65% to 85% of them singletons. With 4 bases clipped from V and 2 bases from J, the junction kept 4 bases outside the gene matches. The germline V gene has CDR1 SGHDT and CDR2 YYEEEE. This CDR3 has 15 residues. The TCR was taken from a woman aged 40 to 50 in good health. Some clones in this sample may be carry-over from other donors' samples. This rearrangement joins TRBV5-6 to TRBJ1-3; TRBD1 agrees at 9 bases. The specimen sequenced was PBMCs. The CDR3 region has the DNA TGTGCCAGCAGCCCTACAGGGGGCACTGGAAACACCATATATTTT. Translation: CASSPTGGTGNTIYF.